This T cell receptor (beta chain) was observed in a study of blood T cell repertoires in COVID-19. The data were produced by immunoSEQ multiplex PCR, yet TCRdb's version contains in-frame clones alone and is incomplete. The sample gives about 190,000 clones, 65% to 85% of which show up once; more than 3% is in the top ten. Per germline, CDR1 MGHDK and CDR2 SYGVNS. V lost 3 bases to trimming and J lost 4 bases; unmatched junction nucleotides: 14. The CDR3 is 18 residues long. All enrollees were about 18 to 89 years old and from some 24 US areas. Within the 2 weeks before study entry, each person in the exposed group met a COVID-19 case.

This chain connects TRBV25-1 to TRBJ1-2; 10 bases map to TRBD1. The sequencing input was PBMCs or T cells enriched from blood (not recorded which). The sequence was obtained from a woman aged 25 to 45 who had been exposed to COVID-19. In DNA form, the CDR3 reads TGTGCCAGCAGTGACCGACCCGGGACAGGGGCCCCATTCTATGGCTACACCTTC. This encodes CASSDRPGTGAPFYGYTF.